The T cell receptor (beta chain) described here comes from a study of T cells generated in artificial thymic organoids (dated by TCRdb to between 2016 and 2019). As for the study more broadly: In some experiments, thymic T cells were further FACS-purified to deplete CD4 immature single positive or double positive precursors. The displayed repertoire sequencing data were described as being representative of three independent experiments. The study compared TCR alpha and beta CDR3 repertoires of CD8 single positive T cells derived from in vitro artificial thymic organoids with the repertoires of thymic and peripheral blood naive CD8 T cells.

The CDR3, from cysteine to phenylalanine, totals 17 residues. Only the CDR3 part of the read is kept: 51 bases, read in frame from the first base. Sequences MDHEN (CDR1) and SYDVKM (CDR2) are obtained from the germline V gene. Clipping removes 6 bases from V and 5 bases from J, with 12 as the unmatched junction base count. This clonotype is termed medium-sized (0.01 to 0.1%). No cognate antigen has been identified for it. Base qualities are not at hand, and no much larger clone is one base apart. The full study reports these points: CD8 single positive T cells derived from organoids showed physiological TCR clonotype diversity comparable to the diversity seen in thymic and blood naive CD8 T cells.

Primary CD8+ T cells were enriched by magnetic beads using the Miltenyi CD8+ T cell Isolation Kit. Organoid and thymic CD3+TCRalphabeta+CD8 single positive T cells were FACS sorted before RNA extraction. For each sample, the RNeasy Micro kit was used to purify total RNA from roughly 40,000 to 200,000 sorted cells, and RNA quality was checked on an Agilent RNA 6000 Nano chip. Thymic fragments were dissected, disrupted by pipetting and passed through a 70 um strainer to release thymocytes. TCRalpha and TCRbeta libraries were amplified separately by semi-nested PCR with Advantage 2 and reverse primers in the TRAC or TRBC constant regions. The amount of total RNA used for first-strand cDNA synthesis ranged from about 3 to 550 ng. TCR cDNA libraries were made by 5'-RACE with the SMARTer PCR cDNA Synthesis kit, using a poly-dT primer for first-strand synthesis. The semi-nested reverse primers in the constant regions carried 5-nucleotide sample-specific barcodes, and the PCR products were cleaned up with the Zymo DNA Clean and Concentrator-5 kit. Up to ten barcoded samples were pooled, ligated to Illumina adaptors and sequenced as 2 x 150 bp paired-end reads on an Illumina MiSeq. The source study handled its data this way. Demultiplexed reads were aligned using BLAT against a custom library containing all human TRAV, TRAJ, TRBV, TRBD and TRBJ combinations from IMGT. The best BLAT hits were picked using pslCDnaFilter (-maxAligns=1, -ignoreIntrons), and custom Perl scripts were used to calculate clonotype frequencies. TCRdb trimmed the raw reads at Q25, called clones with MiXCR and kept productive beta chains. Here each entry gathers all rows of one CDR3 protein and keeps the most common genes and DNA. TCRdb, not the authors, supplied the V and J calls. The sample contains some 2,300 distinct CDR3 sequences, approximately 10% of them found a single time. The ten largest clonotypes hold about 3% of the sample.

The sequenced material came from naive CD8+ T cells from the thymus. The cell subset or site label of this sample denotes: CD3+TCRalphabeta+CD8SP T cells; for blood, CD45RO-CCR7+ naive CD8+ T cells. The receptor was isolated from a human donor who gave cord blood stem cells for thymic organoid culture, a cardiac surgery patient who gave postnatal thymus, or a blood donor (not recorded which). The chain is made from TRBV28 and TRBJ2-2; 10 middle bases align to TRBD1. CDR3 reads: CASSFPPGQGNTGELFF. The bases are TGTGCCAGCAGCTTCCCCCCGGGACAGGGGAATACCGGGGAGCTGTTTTTT.